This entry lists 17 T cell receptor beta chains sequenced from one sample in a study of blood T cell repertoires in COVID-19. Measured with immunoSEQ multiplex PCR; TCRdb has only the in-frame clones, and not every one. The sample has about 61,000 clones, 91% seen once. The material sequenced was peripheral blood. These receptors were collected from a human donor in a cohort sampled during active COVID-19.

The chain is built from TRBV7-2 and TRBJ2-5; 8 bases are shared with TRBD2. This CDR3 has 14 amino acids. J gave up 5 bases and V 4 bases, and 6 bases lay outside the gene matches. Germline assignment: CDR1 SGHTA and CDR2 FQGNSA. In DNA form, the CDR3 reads TGTGCCAGCAGCTATGGGACTAGGAGGGAGACCCAGTACTTC. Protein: CASSYGTRRETQYF.

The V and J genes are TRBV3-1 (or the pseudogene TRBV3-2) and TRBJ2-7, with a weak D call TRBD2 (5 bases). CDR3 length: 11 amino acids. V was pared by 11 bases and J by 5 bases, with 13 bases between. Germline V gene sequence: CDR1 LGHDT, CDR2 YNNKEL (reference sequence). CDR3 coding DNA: TGTGCCGCCCGAGGGCCTCACGAGCAGTACTTC. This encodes CAARGPHEQYF.

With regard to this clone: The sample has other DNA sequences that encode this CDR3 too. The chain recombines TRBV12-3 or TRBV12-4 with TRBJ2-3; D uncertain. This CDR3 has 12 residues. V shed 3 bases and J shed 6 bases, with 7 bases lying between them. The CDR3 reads CASSFYPDTQYF. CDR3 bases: TGTGCCAGCAGTTTCTACCCGGATACGCAGTATTTT.

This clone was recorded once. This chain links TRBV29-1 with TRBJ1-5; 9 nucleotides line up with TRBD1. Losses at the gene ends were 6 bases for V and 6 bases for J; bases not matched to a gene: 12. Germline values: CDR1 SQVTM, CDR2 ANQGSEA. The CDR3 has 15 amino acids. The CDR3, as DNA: TGCAGCGTATCCTCCGGAGGACAGGGGAGTCAGCCCCAGCATTTT. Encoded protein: CSVSSGGQGSQPQHF. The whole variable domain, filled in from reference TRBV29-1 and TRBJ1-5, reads SAVISQKPSRDICQRGTSLTIQCQVDSQVTMMFWYRQQPGQSLTLIATANQGSEATYESGFVIDKFPISRPNLTFSTLTVSNMSPEDSSIYLCSVSSGGQGSQPQHFGDGTRLSIL.

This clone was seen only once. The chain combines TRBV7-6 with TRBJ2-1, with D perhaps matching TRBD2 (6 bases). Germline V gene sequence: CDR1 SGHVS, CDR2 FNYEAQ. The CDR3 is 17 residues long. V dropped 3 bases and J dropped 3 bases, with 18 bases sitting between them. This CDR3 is CASSFSGVADIYNEQFF. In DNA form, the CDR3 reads TGTGCCAGCAGCTTTTCTGGGGTAGCGGACATCTACAATGAGCAGTTCTTC. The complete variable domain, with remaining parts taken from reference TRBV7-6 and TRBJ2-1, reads GAGVSQSPRYKVTKRGQDVALRCDPISGHVSLYWYRQALGQGPEFLTYFNYEAQQDKSGLPNDRFSAERPEGSISTLTIQRTEQRDSAMYRCASSFSGVADIYNEQFFGPGTRLTVL.

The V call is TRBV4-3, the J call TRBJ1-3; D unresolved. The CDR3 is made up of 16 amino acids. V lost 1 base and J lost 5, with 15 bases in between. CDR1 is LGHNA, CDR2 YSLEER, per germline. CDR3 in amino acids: CASSQVAEGSRNTIYF. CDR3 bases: TGCGCCAGCAGCCAAGTTGCGGAGGGCTCCAGAAACACCATATATTTT.

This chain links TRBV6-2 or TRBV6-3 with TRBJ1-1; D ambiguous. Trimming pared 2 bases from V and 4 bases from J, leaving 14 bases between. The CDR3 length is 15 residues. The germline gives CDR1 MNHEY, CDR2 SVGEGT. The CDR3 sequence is CASSYAREMITEAFF. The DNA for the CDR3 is TGTGCCAGCAGTTACGCCCGAGAAATGATCACTGAAGCTTTCTTT.

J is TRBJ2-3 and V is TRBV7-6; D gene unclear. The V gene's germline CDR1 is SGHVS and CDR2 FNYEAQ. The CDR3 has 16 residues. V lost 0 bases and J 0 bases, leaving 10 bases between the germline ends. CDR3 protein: CASSLAIGSSTDTQYF. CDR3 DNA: TGTGCCAGCAGCTTAGCGATTGGTAGCAGCACAGATACGCAGTATTTT.

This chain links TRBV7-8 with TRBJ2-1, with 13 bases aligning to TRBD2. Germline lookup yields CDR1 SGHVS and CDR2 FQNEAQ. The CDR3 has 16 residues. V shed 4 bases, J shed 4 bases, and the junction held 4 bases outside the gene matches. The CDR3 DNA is TGTGCCAGCAGCTCCGGACTAGCGGGGGTATACAATGAGCAGTTCTTC. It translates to CASSSGLAGVYNEQFF.

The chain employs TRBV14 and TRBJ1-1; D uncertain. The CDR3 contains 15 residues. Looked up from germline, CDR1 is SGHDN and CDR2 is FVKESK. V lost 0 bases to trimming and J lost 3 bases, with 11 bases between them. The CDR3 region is CASSQDYTAHTEAFF. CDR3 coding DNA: TGTGCCAGCAGCCAAGATTATACAGCCCACACTGAAGCTTTCTTT. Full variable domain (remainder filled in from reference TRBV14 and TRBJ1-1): EAGVTQFPSHSVIEKGQTVTLRCDPISGHDNLYWYRRVMGKEIKFLLHFVKESKQDESGMPNNRFLAERTGGTYSTLKVQPAELEDSGVYFCASSQDYTAHTEAFFGQGTRLTVV.

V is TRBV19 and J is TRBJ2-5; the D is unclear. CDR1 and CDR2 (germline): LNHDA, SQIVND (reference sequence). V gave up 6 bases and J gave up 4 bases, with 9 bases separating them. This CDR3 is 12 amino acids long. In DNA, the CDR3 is TGTGCCAGTAGAATCCTCCGAGAGACCCAGTACTTC. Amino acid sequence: CASRILRETQYF. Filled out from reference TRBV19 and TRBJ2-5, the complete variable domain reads DGGITQSPKYLFRKEGQNVTLSCEQNLNHDAMYWYRQDPGQGLRLIYYSQIVNDFQKGDIAEGYSVSREKKESFPLTVTSAQKNPTAFYLCASRILRETQYFGPGTRLLVL.

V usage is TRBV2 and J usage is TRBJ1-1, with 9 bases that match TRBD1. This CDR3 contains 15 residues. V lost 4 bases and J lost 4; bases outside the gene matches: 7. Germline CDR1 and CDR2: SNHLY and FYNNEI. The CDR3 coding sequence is TGTGCCAGCAGTGGGGACAGGGTCGCCTCCACTGAAGCTTTCTTT. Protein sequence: CASSGDRVASTEAFF.

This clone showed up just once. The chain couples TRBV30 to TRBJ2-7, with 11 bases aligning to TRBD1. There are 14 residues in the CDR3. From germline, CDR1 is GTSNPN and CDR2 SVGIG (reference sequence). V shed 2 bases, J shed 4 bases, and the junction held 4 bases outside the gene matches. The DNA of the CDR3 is TGTGCCTGGAGTAGAGGACAGGGGGCTTACGAGCAGTACTTC. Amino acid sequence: CAWSRGQGAYEQYF. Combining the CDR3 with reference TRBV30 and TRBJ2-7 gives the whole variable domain SQTIHQWPATLVQPVGSPLSLECTVEGTSNPNLYWYRQAAGRGLQLLFYSVGIGQISSEVPQNLSASRPQDRQFILSSKKLLLSDSGFYLCAWSRGQGAYEQYFGPGTRLTVT.

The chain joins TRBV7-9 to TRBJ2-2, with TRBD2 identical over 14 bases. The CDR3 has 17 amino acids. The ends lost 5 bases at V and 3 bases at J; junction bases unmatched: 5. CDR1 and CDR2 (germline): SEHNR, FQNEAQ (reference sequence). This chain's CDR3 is CASSTGTSGSDTGELFF. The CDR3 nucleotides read TGTGCCAGCAGCACTGGGACTAGCGGGAGTGACACCGGGGAGCTGTTTTTT.

CDR3 loop: CASSPPSGSANEQFF. The DNA for the CDR3 is TGCGCCAGCAGCCCCCCTAGCGGGAGCGCCAATGAGCAGTTCTTC. The chain has TRBV5-1 and TRBJ2-1, with TRBD2 matching 10 bases. V was pared by 4 bases and J by 6 bases, with 7 bases of the junction left unmatched. Germline V gene data show CDR1 as SGHRS and CDR2 as YFSETQ. The CDR3 extends over 15 amino acids.

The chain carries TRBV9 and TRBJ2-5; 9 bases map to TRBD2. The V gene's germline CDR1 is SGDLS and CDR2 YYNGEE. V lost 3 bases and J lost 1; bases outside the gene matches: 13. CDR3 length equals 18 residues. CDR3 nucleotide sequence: TGTGCCAGCAGCGGTGAGGCTAGCGGGGAAAAATTCCAAGAGACCCAGTACTTC. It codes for CASSGEASGEKFQETQYF. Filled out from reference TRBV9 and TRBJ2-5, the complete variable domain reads DSGVTQTPKHLITATGQRVTLRCSPRSGDLSVYWYQQSLDQGLQFLIQYYNGEERAKGNILERFSAQQFPDLHSELNLSSLELGDSALYFCASSGEASGEKFQETQYFGPGTRLLVL.

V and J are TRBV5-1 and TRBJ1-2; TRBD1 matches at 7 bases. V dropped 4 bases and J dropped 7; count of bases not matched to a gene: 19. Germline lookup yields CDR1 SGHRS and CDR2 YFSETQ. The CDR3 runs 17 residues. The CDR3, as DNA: TGCGCCAGCAGCCCCAACCCGGACAGGAAAATTACTAGTGGCTACACCTTC. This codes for CASSPNPDRKITSGYTF.